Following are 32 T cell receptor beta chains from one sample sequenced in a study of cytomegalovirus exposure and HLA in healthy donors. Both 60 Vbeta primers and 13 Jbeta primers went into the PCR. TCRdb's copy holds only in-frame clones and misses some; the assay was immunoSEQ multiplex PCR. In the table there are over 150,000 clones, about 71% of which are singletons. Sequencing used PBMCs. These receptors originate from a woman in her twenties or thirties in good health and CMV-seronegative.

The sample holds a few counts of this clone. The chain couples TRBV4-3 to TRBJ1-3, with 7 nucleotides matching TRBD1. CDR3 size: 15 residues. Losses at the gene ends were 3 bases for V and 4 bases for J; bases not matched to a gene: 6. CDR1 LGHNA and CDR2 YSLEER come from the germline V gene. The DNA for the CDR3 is TGCGCCAGCAGCCAGCATTCAGGGGGAGGAAACACCATATATTTT. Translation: CASSQHSGGGNTIYF.

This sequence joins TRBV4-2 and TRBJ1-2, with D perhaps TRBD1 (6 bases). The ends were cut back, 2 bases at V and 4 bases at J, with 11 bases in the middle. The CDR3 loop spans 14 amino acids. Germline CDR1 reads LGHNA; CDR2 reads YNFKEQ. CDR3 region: CASSQQGTFYGYTF. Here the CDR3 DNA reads TGTGCCAGCAGCCAACAGGGGACATTCTATGGCTACACCTTC.

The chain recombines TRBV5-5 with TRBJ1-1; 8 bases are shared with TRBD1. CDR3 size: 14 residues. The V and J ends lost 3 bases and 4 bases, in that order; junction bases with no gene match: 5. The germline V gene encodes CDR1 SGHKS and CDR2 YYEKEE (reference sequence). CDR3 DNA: TGTGCCAGCAGCTCCACCACAGGGGGCACTGAAGCTTTCTTT. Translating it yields CASSSTTGGTEAFF. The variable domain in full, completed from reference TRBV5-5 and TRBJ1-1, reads DAGVTQSPTHLIKTRGQQVTLRCSPISGHKSVSWYQQVLGQGPQFIFQYYEKEERGRGNFPDRFSARQFPNYSSELNVNALLLGDSALYLCASSSTTGGTEAFFGQGTRLTVV.

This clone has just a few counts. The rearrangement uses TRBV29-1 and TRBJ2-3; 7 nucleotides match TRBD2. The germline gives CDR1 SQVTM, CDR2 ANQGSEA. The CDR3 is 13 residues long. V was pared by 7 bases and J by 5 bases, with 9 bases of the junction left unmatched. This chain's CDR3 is CSASIGGGDTQYF. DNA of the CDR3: TGCAGCGCCTCAATTGGGGGGGGAGATACGCAGTATTTT.

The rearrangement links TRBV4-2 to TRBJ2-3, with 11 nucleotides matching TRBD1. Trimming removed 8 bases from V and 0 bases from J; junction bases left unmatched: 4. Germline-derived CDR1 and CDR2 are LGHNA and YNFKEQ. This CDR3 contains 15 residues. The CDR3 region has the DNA TGTGCCAGCGCGGGACAGGGGGTTAGCACAGATACGCAGTATTTT. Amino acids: CASAGQGVSTDTQYF.

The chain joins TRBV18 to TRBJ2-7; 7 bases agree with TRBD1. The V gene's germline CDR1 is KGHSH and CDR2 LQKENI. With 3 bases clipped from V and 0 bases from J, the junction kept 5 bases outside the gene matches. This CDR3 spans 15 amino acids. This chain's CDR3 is CASSPQDRSSYEQYF. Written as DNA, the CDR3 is TGTGCCAGCTCACCGCAGGACAGGAGCTCCTACGAGCAGTACTTC. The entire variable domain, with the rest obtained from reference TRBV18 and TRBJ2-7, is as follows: NAGVMQNPRHLVRRRGQEARLRCSPMKGHSHVYWYRQLPEEGLKFMVYLQKENIIDESGMPKERFSAEFPKEGPSILRIQQVVRGDSAAYFCASSPQDRSSYEQYFGPGTRLTVT.

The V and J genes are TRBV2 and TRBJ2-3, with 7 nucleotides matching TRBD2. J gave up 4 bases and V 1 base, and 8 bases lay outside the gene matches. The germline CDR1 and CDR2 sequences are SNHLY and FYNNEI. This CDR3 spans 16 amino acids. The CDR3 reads CASSEGGRAWADTQYF. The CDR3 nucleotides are TGTGCCAGCAGTGAAGGTGGGAGGGCCTGGGCAGATACGCAGTATTTT.

The CDR3 nucleotides read TGCGCCAGCAGCTTCGGGACAGGGGCCACTGAAGCTTTCTTT. This translates into CASSFGTGATEAFF. The V call is TRBV5-1, the J call TRBJ1-1; 10 nucleotides agree with TRBD1. After removal of 2 bases from V and 4 bases from J, the junction contained 2 bases not matched to a gene. There are 14 residues in the CDR3. The germline gives CDR1 SGHRS, CDR2 YFSETQ.

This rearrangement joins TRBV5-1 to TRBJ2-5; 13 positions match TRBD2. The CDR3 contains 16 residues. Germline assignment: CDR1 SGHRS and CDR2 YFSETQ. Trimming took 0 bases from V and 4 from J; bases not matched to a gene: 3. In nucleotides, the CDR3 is TGCGCCAGCAGCTTGGGACTAGCGGGGGGTCGAGAGACCCAGTACTTC. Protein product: CASSLGLAGGRETQYF. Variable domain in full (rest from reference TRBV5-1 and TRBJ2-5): KAGVTQTPRYLIKTRGQQVTLSCSPISGHRSVSWYQQTPGQGLQFLFEYFSETQRNKGNFPGRFSGRQFSNSRSEMNVSTLELGDSALYLCASSLGLAGGRETQYFGPGTRLLVL.

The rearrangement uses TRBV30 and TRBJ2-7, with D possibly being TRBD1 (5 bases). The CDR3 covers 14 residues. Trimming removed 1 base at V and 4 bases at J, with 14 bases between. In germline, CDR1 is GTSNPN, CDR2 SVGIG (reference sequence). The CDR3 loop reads CAWSAGHRFYEQYF. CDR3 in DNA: TGTGCCTGGAGTGCCGGACATCGTTTTTACGAGCAGTACTTC.

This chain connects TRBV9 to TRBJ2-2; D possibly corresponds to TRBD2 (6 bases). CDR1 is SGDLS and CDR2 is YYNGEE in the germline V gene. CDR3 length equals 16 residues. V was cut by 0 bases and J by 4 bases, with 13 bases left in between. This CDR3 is CASSVAGAGGTGELFF. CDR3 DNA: TGTGCCAGCAGCGTAGCTGGGGCCGGGGGCACCGGGGAGCTGTTTTTT.

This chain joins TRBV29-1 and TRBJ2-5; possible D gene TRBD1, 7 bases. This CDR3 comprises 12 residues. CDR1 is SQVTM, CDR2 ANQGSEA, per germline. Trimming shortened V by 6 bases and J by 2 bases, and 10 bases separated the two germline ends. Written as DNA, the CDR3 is TGCAGCGTGGCAGGGGGGCAAGAGACCCAGTACTTC. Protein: CSVAGGQETQYF.

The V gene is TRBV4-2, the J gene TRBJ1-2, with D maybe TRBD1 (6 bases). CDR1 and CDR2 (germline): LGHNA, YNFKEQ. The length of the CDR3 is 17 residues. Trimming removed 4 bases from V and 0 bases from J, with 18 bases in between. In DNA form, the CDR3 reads TGTGCCAGCAGCCGCGAGACAGGATCAGAAGCTAACTATGGCTACACCTTC. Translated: CASSRETGSEANYGYTF.

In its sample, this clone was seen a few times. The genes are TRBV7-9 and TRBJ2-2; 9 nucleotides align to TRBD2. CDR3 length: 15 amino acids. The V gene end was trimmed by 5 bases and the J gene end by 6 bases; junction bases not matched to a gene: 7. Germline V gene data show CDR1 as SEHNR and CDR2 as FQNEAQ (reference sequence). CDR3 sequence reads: CASSRGLASAGELFF. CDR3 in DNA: TGTGCCAGCAGCCGCGGACTAGCGAGCGCCGGGGAGCTGTTTTTT. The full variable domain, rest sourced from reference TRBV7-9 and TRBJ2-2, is DTGVSQNPRHKITKRGQNVTFRCDPISEHNRLYWYRQTLGQGPEFLTYFQNEAQLEKSRLLSDRFSAERPKGSFSTLEIQRTEQGDSAMYLCASSRGLASAGELFFGEGSRLTVL.

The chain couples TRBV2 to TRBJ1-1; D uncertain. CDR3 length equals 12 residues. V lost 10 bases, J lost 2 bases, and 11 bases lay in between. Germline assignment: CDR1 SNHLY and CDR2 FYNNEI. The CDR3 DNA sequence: TGTGCCACCTTTAATAGCAACACTGAAGCTTTCTTT. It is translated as CATFNSNTEAFF.

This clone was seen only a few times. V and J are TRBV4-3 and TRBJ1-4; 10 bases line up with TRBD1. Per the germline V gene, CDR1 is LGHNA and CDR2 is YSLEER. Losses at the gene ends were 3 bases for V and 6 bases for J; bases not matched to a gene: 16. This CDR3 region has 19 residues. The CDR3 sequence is CASSHKITESGTGDEKLFF. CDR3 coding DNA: TGCGCCAGCAGCCACAAGATTACGGAATCCGGGACAGGGGATGAAAAACTGTTTTTT.

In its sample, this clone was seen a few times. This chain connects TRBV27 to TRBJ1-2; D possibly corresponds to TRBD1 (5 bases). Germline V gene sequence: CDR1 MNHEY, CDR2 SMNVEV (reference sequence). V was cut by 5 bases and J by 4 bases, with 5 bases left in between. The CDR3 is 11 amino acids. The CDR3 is CASSDSYGYTF. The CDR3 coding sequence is TGTGCCAGCAGTGACAGCTATGGCTACACCTTC.

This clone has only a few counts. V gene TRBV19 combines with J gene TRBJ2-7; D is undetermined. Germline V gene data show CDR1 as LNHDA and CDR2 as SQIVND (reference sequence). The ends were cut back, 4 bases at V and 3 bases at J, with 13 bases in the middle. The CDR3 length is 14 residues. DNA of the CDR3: TGTGCCAGTAGTACGTCCGGCAGGTACTACGAGCAGTACTTC. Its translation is CASSTSGRYYEQYF.

This chain's CDR3 is CASSLSGQVEQYF. DNA for the CDR3: TGTGCCAGCAGCTTAAGCGGACAGGTGGAGCAGTACTTC. The gene calls are TRBV7-2 and TRBJ2-7, with 7 bases matching TRBD1. Germline V gives CDR1 SGHTA, CDR2 FQGNSA. This CDR3 comprises 13 residues. After removal of 2 bases from V and 7 bases from J, the junction contained 5 bases not matched to a gene.

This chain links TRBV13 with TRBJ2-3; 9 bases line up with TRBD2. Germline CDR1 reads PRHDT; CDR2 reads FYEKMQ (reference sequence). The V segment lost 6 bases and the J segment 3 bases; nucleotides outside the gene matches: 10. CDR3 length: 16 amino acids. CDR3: CASRSIGLALTDTQYF. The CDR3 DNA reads TGTGCCAGCAGAAGTATAGGACTAGCGTTGACAGATACGCAGTATTTT.

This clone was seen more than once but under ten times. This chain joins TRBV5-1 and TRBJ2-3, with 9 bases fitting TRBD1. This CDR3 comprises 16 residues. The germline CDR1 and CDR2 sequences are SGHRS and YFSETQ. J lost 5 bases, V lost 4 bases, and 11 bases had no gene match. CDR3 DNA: TGCGCCAGCAGCCCTAAGGGGGACAGGGACATAGATACGCAGTATTTT. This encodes CASSPKGDRDIDTQYF.

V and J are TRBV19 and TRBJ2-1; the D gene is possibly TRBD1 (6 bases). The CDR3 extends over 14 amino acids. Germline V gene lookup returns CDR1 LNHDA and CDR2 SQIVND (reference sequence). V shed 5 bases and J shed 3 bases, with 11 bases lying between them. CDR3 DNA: TGTGCCAGTAGTGCCGGGACATTCTACAATGAGCAGTTCTTC. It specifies CASSAGTFYNEQFF. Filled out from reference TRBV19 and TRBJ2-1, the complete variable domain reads DGGITQSPKYLFRKEGQNVTLSCEQNLNHDAMYWYRQDPGQGLRLIYYSQIVNDFQKGDIAEGYSVSREKKESFPLTVTSAQKNPTAFYLCASSAGTFYNEQFFGPGTRLTVL.

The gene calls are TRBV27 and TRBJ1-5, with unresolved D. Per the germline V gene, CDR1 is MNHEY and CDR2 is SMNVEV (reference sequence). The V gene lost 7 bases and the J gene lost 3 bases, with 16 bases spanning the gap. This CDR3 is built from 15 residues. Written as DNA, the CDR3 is TGTGCCAGCACCCCGGCGGGCAGGACCAATCAGCCCCAGCATTTT. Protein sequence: CASTPAGRTNQPQHF.

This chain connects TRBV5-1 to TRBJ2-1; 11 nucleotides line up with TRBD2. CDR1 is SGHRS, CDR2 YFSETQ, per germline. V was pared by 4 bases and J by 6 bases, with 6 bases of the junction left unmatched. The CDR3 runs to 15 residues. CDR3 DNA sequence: TGCGCCAGCAGCACCGGGACTAGCGGACCCAATGAGCAGTTCTTC. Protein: CASSTGTSGPNEQFF.

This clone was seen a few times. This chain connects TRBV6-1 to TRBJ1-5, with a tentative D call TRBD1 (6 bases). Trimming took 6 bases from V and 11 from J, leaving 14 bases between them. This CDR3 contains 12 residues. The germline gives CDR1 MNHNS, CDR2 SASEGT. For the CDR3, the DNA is TGTGCCAGCAGCCCAGTCGGACAGACCCAGCATTTT. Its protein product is CASSPVGQTQHF.

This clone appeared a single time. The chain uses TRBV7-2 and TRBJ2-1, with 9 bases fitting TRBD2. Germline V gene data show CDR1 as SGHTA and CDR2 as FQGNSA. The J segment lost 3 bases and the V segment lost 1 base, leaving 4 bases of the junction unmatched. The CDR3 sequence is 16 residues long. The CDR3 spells CASSLGGLAVYNEQFF. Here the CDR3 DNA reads TGTGCCAGCAGCTTAGGGGGACTAGCTGTCTACAATGAGCAGTTCTTC.

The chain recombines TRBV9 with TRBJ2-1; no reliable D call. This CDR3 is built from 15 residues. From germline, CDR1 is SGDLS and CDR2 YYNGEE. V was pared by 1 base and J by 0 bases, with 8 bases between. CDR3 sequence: CASSVLVSSYNEQFF. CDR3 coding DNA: TGTGCCAGCAGCGTATTGGTGAGCTCCTACAATGAGCAGTTCTTC.

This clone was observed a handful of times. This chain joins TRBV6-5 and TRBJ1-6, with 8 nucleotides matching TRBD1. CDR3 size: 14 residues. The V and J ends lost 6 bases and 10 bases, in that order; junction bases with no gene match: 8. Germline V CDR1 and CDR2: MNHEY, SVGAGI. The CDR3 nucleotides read TGTGCCAGCAGCTTCGGGACAGGAGGATCACCCCTCCACTTT. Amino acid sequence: CASSFGTGGSPLHF.

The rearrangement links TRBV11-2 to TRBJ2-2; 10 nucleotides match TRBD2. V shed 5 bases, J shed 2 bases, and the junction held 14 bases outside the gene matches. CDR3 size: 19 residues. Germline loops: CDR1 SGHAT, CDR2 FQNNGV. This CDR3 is CASSPNIAGTSDNTGELFF. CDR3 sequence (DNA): TGTGCCAGCAGCCCAAATATCGCCGGGACTAGCGACAACACCGGGGAGCTGTTTTTT.

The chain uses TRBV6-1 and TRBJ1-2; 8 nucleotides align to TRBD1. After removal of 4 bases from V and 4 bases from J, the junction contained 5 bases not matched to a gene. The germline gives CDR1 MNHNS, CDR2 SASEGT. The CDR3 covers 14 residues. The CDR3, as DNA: TGTGCCAGCAGTGGGGGACAGGCTGGCTATGGCTACACCTTC. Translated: CASSGGQAGYGYTF.

CDR3 in amino acids: CASSLGGRWDIQYF. The CDR3 DNA follows: TGTGCCAGCAGTTTAGGTGGGAGGTGGGACATTCAGTACTTC. The chain employs TRBV28 and TRBJ2-4, with TRBD2 as a possible D gene (6 bases). The V end lost 2 bases, the J end lost 8 bases, and 13 bases lay between the germline ends. The CDR3 totals 14 residues. The germline CDR1 and CDR2 sequences are MDHEN and SYDVKM.

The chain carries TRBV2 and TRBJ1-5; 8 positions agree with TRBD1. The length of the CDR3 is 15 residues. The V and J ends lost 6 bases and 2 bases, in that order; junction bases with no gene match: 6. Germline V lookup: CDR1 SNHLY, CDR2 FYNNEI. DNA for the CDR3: TGTGCCAGCAGATTCACAGGGGGAGGCAATCAGCCCCAGCATTTT. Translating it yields CASRFTGGGNQPQHF.